The clone carrying this T cell receptor beta chain occurred a few times. TCRdb redid the calling of the RT-PCR reads with MiXCR, one entry per CDR3 protein. Among about 12,000 distinct CDR3 sequences listed, 70% to 90% were seen once. CDR1 and CDR2 from the germline V gene are MDHEN and SYDVKM. This CDR3 is 12 amino acids long. V was trimmed by 3 bases and J by 4 bases, leaving 4 bases between them. This entry is derived from a study of yellow fever vaccine responses in identical twins. The specimen comprised T cells from blood (PBMCs), unsorted or a sorted subset (not recorded which), sampled before or after yellow fever vaccination (not recorded which). The receptor was isolated from a woman aged 18-35 years who received the yellow fever vaccine. The chain couples TRBV28 to TRBJ2-1; no clear D. The CDR3 sequence: CASSLGYNEQFF. CDR3 DNA sequence: TGTGCCAGCAGTTTGGGGTACAATGAGCAGTTCTTC. The full variable domain, rest sourced from reference TRBV28 and TRBJ2-1, is DVKVTQSSRYLVKRTGEKVFLECVQDMDHENMFWYRQDPGLGLRLIYFSYDVKMKEKGDIPEGYSVSREKKERFSLILESASTNQTSMYLCASSLGYNEQFFGPGTRLTVL.